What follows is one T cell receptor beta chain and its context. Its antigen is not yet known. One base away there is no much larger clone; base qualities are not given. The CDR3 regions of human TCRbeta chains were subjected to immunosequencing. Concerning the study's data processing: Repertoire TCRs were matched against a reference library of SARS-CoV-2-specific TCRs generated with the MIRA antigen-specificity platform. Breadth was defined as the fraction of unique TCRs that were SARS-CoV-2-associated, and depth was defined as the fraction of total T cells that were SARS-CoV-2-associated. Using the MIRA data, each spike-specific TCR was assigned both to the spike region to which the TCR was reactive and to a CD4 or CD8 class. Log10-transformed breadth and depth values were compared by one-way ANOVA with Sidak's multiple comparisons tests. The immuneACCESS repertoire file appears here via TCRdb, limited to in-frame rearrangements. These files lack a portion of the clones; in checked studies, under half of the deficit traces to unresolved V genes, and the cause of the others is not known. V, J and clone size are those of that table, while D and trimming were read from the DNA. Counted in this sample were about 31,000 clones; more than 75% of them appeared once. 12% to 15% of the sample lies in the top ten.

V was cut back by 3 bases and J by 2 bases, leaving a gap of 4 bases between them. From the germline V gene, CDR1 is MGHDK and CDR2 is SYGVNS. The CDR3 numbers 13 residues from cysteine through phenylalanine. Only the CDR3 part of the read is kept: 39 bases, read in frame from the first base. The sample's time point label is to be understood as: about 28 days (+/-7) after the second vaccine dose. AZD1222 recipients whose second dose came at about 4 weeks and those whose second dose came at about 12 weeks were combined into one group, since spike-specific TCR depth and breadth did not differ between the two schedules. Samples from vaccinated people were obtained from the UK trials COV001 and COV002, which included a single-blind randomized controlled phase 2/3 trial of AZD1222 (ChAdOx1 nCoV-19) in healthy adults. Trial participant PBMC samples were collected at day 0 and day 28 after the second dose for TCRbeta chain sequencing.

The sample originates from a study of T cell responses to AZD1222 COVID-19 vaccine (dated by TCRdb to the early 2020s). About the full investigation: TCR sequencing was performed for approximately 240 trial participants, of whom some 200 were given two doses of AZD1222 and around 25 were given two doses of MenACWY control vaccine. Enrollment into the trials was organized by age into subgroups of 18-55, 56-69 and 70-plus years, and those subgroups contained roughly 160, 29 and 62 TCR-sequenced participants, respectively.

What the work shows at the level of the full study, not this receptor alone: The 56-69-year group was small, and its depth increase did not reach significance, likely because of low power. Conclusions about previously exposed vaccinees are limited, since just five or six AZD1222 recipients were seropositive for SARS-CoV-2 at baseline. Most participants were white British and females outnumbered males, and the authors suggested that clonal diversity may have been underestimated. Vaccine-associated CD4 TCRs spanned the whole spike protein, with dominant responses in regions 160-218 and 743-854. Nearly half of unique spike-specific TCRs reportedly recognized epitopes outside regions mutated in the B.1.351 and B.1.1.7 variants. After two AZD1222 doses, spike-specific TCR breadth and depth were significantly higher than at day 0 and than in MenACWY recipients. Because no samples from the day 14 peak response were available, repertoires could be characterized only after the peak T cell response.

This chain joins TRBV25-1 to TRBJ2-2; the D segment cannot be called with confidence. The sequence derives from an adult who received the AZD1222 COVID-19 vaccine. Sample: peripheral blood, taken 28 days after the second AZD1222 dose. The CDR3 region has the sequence CASSDSNTGELFF. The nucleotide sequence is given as TGTGCCAGCAGTGACAGTAACACCGGGGAGCTGTTTTTT.